The entry below describes one TCR beta chain. V was trimmed by 1 base and J by 5 bases, leaving 11 bases between them. The germline gives CDR1 SGHTA, CDR2 FQGTGA. The CDR3 contains 15 residues. This specimen belongs to a study of technical replicates of blood from a few donors. TCRdb's copy holds only in-frame clones and misses some; the assay was immunoSEQ multiplex PCR. The sample lists over 85,000 clones, approximately 96% occurring once. The source material was T cells isolated from PBMCs. The chain is built from TRBV7-3 and TRBJ2-2; no reliable D call. The receptor's source is a human donor in good health. The CDR3 reads CASSLMISTTGELFF. In nucleotides, the CDR3 is TGTGCCAGCAGCTTAATGATAAGTACAACCGGGGAGCTGTTTTTT.